The sequence of this T cell receptor beta chain was determined in a study of T cells in Graves' hyperthyroidism and ophthalmopathy. Findings and caveats of the study: Peripheral blood also featured most of the thyroid clonotypes expanded above 0.001. A model of 13 V-J features distinguished ophthalmopathy from stable hyperthyroidism.

The CDR3 regions of TCR beta were amplified from RNA transcripts. HTBI primers drove first-round RT-PCR of the TCR CDR3. Each CDR3 protein is one row after TCRdb ran MiXCR on the multiplex PCR reads. This sample has 190,000 or so distinct CDR3 sequences, with about 16% found just once. This clonotype has at least ten counts. The antigen is not known. The CDR3 runs 14 residues. Trimming shortened V by 2 bases and J by 4 bases, and 11 bases separated the two germline ends. Germline loops: CDR1 MNHEY, CDR2 SVGAGI. This TCR was recovered from a man aged 40-50 years with Graves' hyperthyroidism. Sequences were obtained from blood. The chain employs TRBV6-5 and TRBJ1-1; D not resolved. CDR3 region: CASSYQLSFTEAFF. The CDR3 coding sequence is TGTGCCAGCAGTTACCAACTTAGTTTCACTGAAGCTTTCTTT.